Below are 4 T cell receptor beta chains sequenced from a single sample in a study of T-cell memory formation after mild COVID-19. TCRdb reprocessed the 5' RACE reads via MiXCR and lists one record per CDR3 protein. The sample has 300,000 to 350,000 distinct CDR3 sequences, roughly an eighth seen once; the top ten hold around 20%. Sequencing used PBMCs or a T cell subset sorted from them (not recorded which). These receptors all stem from a man aged 18 to 29 who had mild COVID-19 (a few samples of this study predate the infection). Cell type and time point are not known.

The count of this clonotype is one. The chain recombines TRBV7-2 with TRBJ1-1, with 9 bases identical to TRBD1. The CDR3 loop spans 15 amino acids. Germline V gene data show CDR1 as SGHTA and CDR2 as FQGNSA. The trim removed 3 bases at V and 6 bases at J, leaving 8 bases unmatched. CDR3 nucleotides: TGTGCCAGCAGCTTTGTTACAGGGGGCGACTCTGAAGCTTTCTTT. It specifies CASSFVTGGDSEAFF.

This sequence joins TRBV5-1 and TRBJ2-5; D possibly matches TRBD1 or TRBD2 (5 bases each). The V and J ends lost 7 bases and 5 bases respectively, with 15 bases between them. Germline-derived CDR1 and CDR2 are SGHRS and YFSETQ. The CDR3 spans 13 residues. The CDR3 DNA reads TGCGCCAGCCGGACGGACTGGGGGGAGACCCAGTACTTC. Translated, it gives CASRTDWGETQYF.

The J gene is TRBJ1-2, the V gene TRBV12-3 or TRBV12-4, with D hard to call. Between the trimmed V and J ends, which lost 3 bases and 4 bases, there was a span of 9 bases. This CDR3 has 13 residues. The chain's CDR3 is CASSFARPYGYTF. The CDR3 nucleotides are TGTGCCAGCAGTTTCGCGAGGCCCTATGGCTACACCTTC.

This chain joins TRBV28 and TRBJ1-1; no reliable D call. CDR3 length: 11 residues. CDR1 and CDR2 from the germline V gene are MDHEN and SYDVKM. V was clipped by 3 bases and J by 8 bases, with 7 bases between them. The CDR3 sequence: CASSFRQEAFF. The CDR3 coding sequence is TGTGCCAGCAGTTTCCGACAAGAAGCTTTCTTT. Full variable domain (rest looked up from reference TRBV28 and TRBJ1-1): DVKVTQSSRYLVKRTGEKVFLECVQDMDHENMFWYRQDPGLGLRLIYFSYDVKMKEKGDIPEGYSVSREKKERFSLILESASTNQTSMYLCASSFRQEAFFGQGTRLTVV.